This TCR beta chain was sequenced in a study of blood T cells in healthy people across ages. The length of the CDR3 is 16 residues. Germline loops: CDR1 SGHTA, CDR2 FQGTGA. V was shortened by 5 bases and J by 2 bases, with 13 bases between the two germline ends. Primers used in a second PCR of roughly 6 to 12 cycles were a sample-barcoded 5' primer and a J-beta primer mix. TCRdb fed the 5' RACE reads into MiXCR, producing one record per CDR3 protein. The top ten hold about 11% of the sample, which has around 1.5 million distinct CDR3 sequences, about 35% seen once. J is TRBJ2-6 and V is TRBV7-3; TRBD1 might be the D (5 bases). Source material: blood. This TCR derives from a woman younger than 45 in good health. As DNA, the CDR3 is TGTGCCAGCAGCCGACCCGGCAGGGCTGGGGCCAACGTCCTGACTTTC. This translates into CASSRPGRAGANVLTF. The full variable domain, rest sourced from reference TRBV7-3 and TRBJ2-6, is GAGVSQTPSNKVTEKGKYVELRCDPISGHTALYWYRQSLGQGPEFLIYFQGTGAADDSGLPNDRFFAVRPEGSVSTLKIQRTERGDSAVYLCASSRPGRAGANVLTFGAGSRLTVL.